Following are 17 T cell receptor beta chains from one sample sequenced in a study of blood T cell repertoires in COVID-19. Here immunoSEQ multiplex PCR was the method, and the copy in TCRdb shows in-frame clones only, minus some. The repertoire holds about 100,000 clones, with over 75% as singletons. Sequences were obtained from peripheral blood. These receptor sequences come from a human donor in a cohort sampled during active COVID-19.

V is TRBV6-1 and J is TRBJ1-2; TRBD1 agrees at 7 bases. Germline V CDR1 and CDR2: MNHNS, SASEGT. V was pared by 3 bases and J by 3 bases, with 10 bases of the junction left unmatched. This CDR3 is built from 16 residues. CDR3: CASSDPHVTGYYGYTF. For the CDR3, the DNA is TGTGCCAGCAGTGACCCCCATGTGACAGGGTACTATGGCTACACCTTC.

The gene calls are TRBV6-5 and TRBJ2-2; 7 bases map to TRBD1. The CDR3 covers 14 residues. In germline, CDR1 is MNHEY, CDR2 SVGAGI. With V trimmed by 10 bases and J by 4 bases, 9 bases remained unmatched. CDR3 nucleotide sequence: TGTGCCACTTGGACAGGAAGGAGCACCGGGGAGCTGTTTTTT. As protein: CATWTGRSTGELFF.

This rearrangement joins TRBV6-1 to TRBJ2-7; TRBD1 agrees at 8 bases. V dropped 2 bases and J dropped 9; count of bases not matched to a gene: 6. Germline CDR1 MNHNS, CDR2 SASEGT. The CDR3 is 13 amino acids. The CDR3 reads CASSENRGVRQYF. In DNA, the CDR3 is TGTGCCAGCAGTGAAAACAGGGGGGTACGGCAGTACTTC.

The CDR3 DNA sequence: TGTGCCAGCAGCCAAAGGGGGACCTTCACAGATACGCAGTATTTT. Its translation: CASSQRGTFTDTQYF. The chain links TRBV9 to TRBJ2-3; TRBD1 might be the D (6 bases). V lost 4 bases and J lost 2, with 14 bases in between. Germline CDR1 and CDR2: SGDLS and YYNGEE. This CDR3 has 15 amino acids.

This clone came up many times. The V and J genes are TRBV19 and TRBJ1-3, with 7 bases matching TRBD1. The CDR3 contains 16 residues. Trimming removed 7 bases from V and 0 bases from J; junction bases left unmatched: 9. In germline, CDR1 is LNHDA, CDR2 SQIVND (reference sequence). CDR3 nucleotides: TGTGCCAGTACGGACAGGCCAACGGCCTCTGGAAACACCATATATTTT. Its protein product is CASTDRPTASGNTIYF.

This rearrangement joins TRBV6-5 to TRBJ2-2, with 7 bases aligning to TRBD1. Germline lookup yields CDR1 MNHEY and CDR2 SVGAGI. The CDR3 runs to 14 residues. Trimming at V came to 6 bases and at J to 5 bases, leaving 6 bases not matched to a gene. The CDR3 coding sequence is TGTGCCAGCAGAGTAGACAGGGAGACCGGGGAGCTGTTTTTT. This translates into CASRVDRETGELFF.

The CDR3 sequence: CASSYGASYGYTF. DNA of the CDR3: TGTGCCAGCAGTTACGGGGCCTCCTATGGCTACACCTTC. This chain uses TRBV6-5 with TRBJ1-2; tentatively, D is TRBD1 (5 bases). CDR3 length equals 13 residues. Germline lookup yields CDR1 MNHEY and CDR2 SVGAGI. V lost 2 bases, J lost 4 bases, and 8 bases lay in between.

The CDR3 nucleotides read TGTGCCAGCAGCCAAGTACAGGGCCACATATATTTT. Its translation is CASSQVQGHIYF. The V and J genes are TRBV3-1 (or the pseudogene TRBV3-2) and TRBJ1-3; possibly TRBD1 for D (6 bases). This CDR3 has 12 residues. Trimming shortened V by 1 base and J by 12 bases, and 10 bases separated the two germline ends. The germline V gene has CDR1 LGHDT and CDR2 YNNKEL (reference sequence).

The V and J genes are TRBV3-1 (or the pseudogene TRBV3-2) and TRBJ2-1; TRBD1 matches 10 bases. The germline CDR1 and CDR2 sequences are LGHDT and YNNKEL (reference sequence). CDR3 length: 15 amino acids. The ends lost 4 bases at V and 7 bases at J; junction bases unmatched: 7. This CDR3 is CASSLRDRGTNEQFF. CDR3 bases: TGTGCCAGCAGCCTCCGGGACAGGGGCACGAATGAGCAGTTCTTC.

The rearrangement uses TRBV6-2 or TRBV6-3 and TRBJ2-3, with TRBD2 as a possible D gene (6 bases). Trimming cost V 4 bases and J 7 bases, with 18 bases left between them. The CDR3 spans 15 residues. Germline V gives CDR1 MNHEY, CDR2 SVGEGT. DNA for the CDR3: TGTGCCAGCAGTTCGGGACTCGAATCGCTTTATACGCAGTATTTT. Its protein product is CASSSGLESLYTQYF.

This chain uses TRBV5-5 with TRBJ1-6, with a weak D call TRBD1 (5 bases). CDR3 length: 15 residues. With 3 bases removed from V and 10 bases from J, the gap between germline ends came to 17 bases. Germline loops: CDR1 SGHKS, CDR2 YYEKEE (reference sequence). For the CDR3, the DNA is TGTGCCAGCAGCTACCCGACTGCTCAGGGCTCACCCCTCCACTTT. It specifies CASSYPTAQGSPLHF.

This chain joins TRBV14 and TRBJ1-1, with D unresolved. V was shortened by 0 bases and J by 11 bases, with 13 bases between the two germline ends. The CDR3 length is 13 residues. Germline V gives CDR1 SGHDN, CDR2 FVKESK. The CDR3, as DNA: TGTGCCAGCAGCCAAGATAGGAGGGCCCTGGCTTTCTTT. Protein: CASSQDRRALAFF.

The V call is TRBV4-3, the J call TRBJ2-3; tentatively, D is TRBD2 (5 bases). Trimming shortened V by 1 base and J by 2 bases, and 10 bases separated the two germline ends. The CDR3 spans 15 residues. Looked up from germline, CDR1 is LGHNA and CDR2 is YSLEER. The CDR3 is CASSQVLAYTDTQYF. The CDR3 DNA reads TGCGCCAGCAGCCAAGTGCTAGCTTACACAGATACGCAGTATTTT.

This clone has just a few counts. The chain is built from TRBV7-9 and TRBJ1-2; 10 nucleotides align to TRBD1. J gave up 5 bases and V 6 bases, and 6 bases lay outside the gene matches. The CDR3 contains 14 residues. Germline CDR1 SEHNR, CDR2 FQNEAQ (reference sequence). In nucleotides, the CDR3 is TGTGCCAGCAGGCTACCGGGACAGGGGTATGGCTACACCTTC. Translation gives CASRLPGQGYGYTF.

This clone appeared a few times. V usage is TRBV4-1 and J usage is TRBJ2-7; D is possibly TRBD1 (6 bases). Germline loops: CDR1 MGHRA, CDR2 YSYEKL. The CDR3 sequence is 14 residues long. Between the trimmed V and J ends, which lost 6 bases and 2 bases, there was a span of 14 bases. CDR3 DNA: TGCGCCAGCAGTTTATCCGGGACAACCTACGAGCAGTACTTC. It translates to CASSLSGTTYEQYF.

V usage is TRBV19 and J usage is TRBJ2-2, with 7 bases that match TRBD1. This CDR3 comprises 15 residues. V shed 2 bases, J shed 6 bases, and the junction held 6 bases outside the gene matches. CDR1 and CDR2 from the germline V gene are LNHDA and SQIVND (reference sequence). CDR3 DNA sequence: TGTGCCAGTAGTATAAGACAAACAGGGGCCGGGGAGCTGTTTTTT. Translating it yields CASSIRQTGAGELFF.

The CDR3 is CASSFGTYEQYF. The CDR3 DNA follows: TGTGCCAGCAGCTTCGGGACCTACGAGCAGTACTTC. The V gene is TRBV5-6, the J gene TRBJ2-7; a weak D match, TRBD2 (5 bases). Between the trimmed V and J ends, which lost 2 bases and 2 bases, there was a span of 5 bases. Per germline, CDR1 SGHDT and CDR2 YYEEEE. This CDR3 region has 12 residues.